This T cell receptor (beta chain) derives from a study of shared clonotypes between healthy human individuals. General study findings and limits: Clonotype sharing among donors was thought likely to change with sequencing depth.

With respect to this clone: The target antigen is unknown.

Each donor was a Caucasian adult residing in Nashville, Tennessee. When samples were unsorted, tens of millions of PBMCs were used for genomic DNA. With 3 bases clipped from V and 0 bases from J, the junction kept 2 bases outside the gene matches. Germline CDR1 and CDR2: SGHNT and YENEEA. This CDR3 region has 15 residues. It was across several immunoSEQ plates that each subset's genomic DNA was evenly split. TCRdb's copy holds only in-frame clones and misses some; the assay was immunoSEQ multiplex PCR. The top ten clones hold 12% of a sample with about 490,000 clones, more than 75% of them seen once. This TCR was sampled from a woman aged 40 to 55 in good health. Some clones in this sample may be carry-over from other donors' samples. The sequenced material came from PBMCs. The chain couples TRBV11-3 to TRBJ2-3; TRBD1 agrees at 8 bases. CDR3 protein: CASSFGQGSTDTQYF. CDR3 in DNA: TGTGCCAGCAGCTTCGGACAGGGTAGCACAGATACGCAGTATTTT.